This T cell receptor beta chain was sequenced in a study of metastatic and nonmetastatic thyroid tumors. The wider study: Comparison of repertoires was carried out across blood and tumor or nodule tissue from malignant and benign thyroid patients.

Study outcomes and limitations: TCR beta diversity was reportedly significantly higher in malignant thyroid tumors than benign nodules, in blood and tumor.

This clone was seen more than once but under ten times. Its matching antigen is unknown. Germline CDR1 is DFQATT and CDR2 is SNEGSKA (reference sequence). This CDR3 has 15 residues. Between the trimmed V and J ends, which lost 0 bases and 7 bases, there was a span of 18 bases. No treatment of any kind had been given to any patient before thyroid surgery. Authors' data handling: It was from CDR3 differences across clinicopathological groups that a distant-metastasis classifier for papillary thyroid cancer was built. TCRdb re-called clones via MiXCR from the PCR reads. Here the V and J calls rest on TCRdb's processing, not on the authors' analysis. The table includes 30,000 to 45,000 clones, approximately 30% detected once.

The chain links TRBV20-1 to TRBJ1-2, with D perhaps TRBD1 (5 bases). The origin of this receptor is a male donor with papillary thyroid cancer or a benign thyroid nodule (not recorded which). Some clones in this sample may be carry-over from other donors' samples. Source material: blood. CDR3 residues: CSARDPALSGVGYTF. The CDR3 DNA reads TGCAGTGCTAGAGATCCCGCACTCTCGGGGGTTGGCTACACCTTC.